This note documents a single TCR beta chain sequence. No antigen is known for it. A single record per CDR3 protein comes from TCRdb applying MiXCR to the 5' RACE reads. The table has about 540,000 distinct CDR3 sequences, roughly 13% seen once. This record comes from a study of CD8 T cells in ankylosing spondylitis. Study-level findings and limits: Ankylosing spondylitis blood appeared to carry a characteristic TCR beta motif of roughly eight highly homologous variants.

The CDR3 totals 14 residues. Losses at the gene ends were 0 bases for V and 8 bases for J; bases not matched to a gene: 4. The germline gives CDR1 SGHRS, CDR2 YFSETQ. The genes are TRBV5-1 and TRBJ1-4; 7 bases are shared with TRBD1. The sequence was obtained from a male donor with ankylosing spondylitis. What was sequenced was blood, either unsorted or a sorted T cell fraction (not recorded which). In nucleotides, the CDR3 is TGCGCCAGCAGCTTGGCCTTGGGACAGGAAAAACTGTTTTTT. Amino acid sequence: CASSLALGQEKLFF.